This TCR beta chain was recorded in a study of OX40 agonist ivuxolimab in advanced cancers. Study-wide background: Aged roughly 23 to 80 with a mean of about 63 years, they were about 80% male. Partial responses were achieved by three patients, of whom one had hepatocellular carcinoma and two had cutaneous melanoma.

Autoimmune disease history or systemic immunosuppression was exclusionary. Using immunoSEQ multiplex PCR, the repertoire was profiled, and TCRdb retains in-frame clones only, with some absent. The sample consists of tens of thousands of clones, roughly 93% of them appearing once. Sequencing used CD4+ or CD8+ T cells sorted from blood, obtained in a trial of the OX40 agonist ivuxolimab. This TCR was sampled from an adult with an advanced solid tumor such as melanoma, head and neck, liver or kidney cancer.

CDR3 sequence reads: CASSPEGQGVGNTIYF. CDR3 sequence (DNA): TGTGCCAGCAGCCCAGAGGGACAGGGGGTTGGAAACACCATATATTTT. The chain carries TRBV9 and TRBJ1-3, with TRBD1 matching 11 bases. V shed 4 bases and J 3 bases; nucleotides not matched to a gene: 6. CDR3 length: 16 residues. CDR1 and CDR2 (germline): SGDLS, YYNGEE.